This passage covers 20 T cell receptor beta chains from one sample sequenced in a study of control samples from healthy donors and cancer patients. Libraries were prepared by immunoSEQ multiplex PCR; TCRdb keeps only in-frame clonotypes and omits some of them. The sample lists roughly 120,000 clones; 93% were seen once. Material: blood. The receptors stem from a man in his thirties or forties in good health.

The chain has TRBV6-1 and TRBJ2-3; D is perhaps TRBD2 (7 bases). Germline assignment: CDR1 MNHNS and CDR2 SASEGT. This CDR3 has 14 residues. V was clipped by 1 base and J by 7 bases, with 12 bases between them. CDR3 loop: CASSEGGGPNTQYF. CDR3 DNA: TGTGCCAGCAGTGAAGGGGGGGGGCCCAATACGCAGTATTTT.

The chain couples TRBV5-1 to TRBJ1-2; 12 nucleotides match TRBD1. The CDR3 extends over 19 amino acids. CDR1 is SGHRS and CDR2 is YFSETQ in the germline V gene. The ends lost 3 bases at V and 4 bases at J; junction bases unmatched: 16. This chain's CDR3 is CASSWMPTGTGGLPYGYTF. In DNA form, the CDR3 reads TGCGCCAGCAGCTGGATGCCTACCGGGACAGGGGGCTTACCCTATGGCTACACCTTC.

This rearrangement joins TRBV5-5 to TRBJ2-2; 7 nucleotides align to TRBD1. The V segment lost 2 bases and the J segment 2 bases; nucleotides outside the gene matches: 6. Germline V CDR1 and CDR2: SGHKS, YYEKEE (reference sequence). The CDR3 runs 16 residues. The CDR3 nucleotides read TGTGCCAGCAGCTTAAATAGACAGGGAAACACCGGGGAGCTGTTTTTT. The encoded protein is CASSLNRQGNTGELFF.

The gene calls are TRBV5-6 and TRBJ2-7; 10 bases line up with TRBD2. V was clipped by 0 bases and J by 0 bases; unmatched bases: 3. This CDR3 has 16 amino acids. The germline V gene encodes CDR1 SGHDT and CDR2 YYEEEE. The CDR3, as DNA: TGTGCCAGCAGCTTGGGGCTAGCGGGGGTCTCCTACGAGCAGTACGTC. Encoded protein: CASSLGLAGVSYEQYV.

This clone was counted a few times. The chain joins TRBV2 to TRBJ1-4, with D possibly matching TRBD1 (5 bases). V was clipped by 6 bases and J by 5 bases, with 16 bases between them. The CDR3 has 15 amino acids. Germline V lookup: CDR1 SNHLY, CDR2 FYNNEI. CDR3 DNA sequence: TGTGCCAGCAGGGGTTCAGGGAAGAGGAATGAAAAACTGTTTTTT. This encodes CASRGSGKRNEKLFF.

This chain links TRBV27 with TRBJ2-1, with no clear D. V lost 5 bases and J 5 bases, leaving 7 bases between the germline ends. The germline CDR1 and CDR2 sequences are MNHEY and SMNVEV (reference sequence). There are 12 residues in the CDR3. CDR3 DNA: TGTGCCAGCAGTCGAGCCCACAATGAGCAGTTCTTC. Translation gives CASSRAHNEQFF.

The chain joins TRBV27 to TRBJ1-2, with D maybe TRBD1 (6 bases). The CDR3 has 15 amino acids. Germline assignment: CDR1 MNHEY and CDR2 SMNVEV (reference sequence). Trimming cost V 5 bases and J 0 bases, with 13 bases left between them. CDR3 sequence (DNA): TGTGCCAGCAGTGGGGGACACCCCTCTAACTATGGCTACACCTTC. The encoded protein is CASSGGHPSNYGYTF.

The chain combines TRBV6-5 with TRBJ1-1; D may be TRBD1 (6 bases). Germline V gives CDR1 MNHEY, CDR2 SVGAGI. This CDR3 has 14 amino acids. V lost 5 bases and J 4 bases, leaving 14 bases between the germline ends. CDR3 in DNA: TGTGCCAGCAGTCCCACAGGGAGCGCCACTGAAGCTTTCTTT. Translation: CASSPTGSATEAFF.

The CDR3 sequence: CASSLGGGPTDTQYF. The CDR3 coding sequence is TGTGCCAGCAGCTTGGGTGGCGGACCCACAGATACGCAGTATTTT. The chain carries TRBV5-6 and TRBJ2-3; D ambiguous. The CDR3 is 15 residues long. Trimming removed 0 bases from V and 2 bases from J, with 10 bases in between. Looked up from germline, CDR1 is SGHDT and CDR2 is YYEEEE.

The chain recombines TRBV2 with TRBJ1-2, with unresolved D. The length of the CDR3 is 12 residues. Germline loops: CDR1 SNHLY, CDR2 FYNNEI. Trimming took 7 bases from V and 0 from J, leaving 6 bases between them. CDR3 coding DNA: TGTGCCAGCATCAGAGCTAACTATGGCTACACCTTC. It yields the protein CASIRANYGYTF.

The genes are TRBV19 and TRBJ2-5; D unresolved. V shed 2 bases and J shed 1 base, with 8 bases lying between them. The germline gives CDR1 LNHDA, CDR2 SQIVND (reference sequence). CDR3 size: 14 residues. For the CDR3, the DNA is TGTGCCAGTAGTATAAGGATCAGCCAAGAGACCCAGTACTTC. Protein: CASSIRISQETQYF. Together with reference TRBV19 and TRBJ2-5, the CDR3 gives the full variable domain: DGGITQSPKYLFRKEGQNVTLSCEQNLNHDAMYWYRQDPGQGLRLIYYSQIVNDFQKGDIAEGYSVSREKKESFPLTVTSAQKNPTAFYLCASSIRISQETQYFGPGTRLLVL.

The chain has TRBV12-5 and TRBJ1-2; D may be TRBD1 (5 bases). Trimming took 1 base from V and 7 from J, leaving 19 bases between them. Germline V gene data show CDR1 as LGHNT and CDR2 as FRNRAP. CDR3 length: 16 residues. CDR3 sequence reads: CASGLALLGGLLGYTF. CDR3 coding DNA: TGTGCTAGTGGTTTGGCTCTCCTGGGGGGATTACTTGGCTACACCTTC.

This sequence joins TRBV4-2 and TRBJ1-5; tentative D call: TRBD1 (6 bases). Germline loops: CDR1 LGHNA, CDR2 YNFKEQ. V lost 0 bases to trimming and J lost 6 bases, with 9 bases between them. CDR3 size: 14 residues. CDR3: CASSQEGGRQPQHF. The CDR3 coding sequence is TGTGCCAGCAGCCAAGAGGGGGGGCGTCAGCCCCAGCATTTT.

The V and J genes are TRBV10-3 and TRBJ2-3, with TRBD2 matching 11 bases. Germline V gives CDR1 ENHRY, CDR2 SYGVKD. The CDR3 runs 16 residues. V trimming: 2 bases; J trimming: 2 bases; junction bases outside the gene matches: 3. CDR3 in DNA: TGTGCCATCAGTGAGCTAGCGGGGGGTTCCACAGATACGCAGTATTTT. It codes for CAISELAGGSTDTQYF.

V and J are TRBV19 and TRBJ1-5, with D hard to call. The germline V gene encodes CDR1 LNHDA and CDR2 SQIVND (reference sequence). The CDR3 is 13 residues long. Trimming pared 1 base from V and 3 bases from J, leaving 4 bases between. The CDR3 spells CASSIGNNQPQHF. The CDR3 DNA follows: TGTGCCAGTAGTATAGGGAACAATCAGCCCCAGCATTTT. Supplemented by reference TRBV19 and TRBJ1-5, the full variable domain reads DGGITQSPKYLFRKEGQNVTLSCEQNLNHDAMYWYRQDPGQGLRLIYYSQIVNDFQKGDIAEGYSVSREKKESFPLTVTSAQKNPTAFYLCASSIGNNQPQHFGDGTRLSIL.

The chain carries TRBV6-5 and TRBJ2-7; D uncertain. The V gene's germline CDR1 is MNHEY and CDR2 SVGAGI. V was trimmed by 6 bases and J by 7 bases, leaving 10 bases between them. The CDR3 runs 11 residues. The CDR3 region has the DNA TGTGCCAGCAGCCCAGGATTGGAGCAGTACTTC. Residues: CASSPGLEQYF.

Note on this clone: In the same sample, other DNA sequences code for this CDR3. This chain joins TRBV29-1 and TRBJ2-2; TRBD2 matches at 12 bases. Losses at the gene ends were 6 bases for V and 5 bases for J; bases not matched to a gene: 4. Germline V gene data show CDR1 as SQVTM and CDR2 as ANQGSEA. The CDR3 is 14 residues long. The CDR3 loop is CSVLAGGGTGELFF. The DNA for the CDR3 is TGCAGCGTACTAGCGGGGGGCGGGACCGGGGAGCTGTTTTTT.

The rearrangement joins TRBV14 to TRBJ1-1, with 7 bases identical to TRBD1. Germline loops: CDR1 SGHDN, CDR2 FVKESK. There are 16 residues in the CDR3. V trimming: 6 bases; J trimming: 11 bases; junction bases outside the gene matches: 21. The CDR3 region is CASSAVQGITLVRAFF. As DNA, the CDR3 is TGTGCCAGCAGTGCAGTACAGGGGATAACACTCGTTCGGGCTTTCTTT.

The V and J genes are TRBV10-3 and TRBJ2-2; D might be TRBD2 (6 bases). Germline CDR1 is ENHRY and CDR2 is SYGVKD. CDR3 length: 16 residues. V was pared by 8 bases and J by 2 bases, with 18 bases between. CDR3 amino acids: CAIGLGLLHNTGELFF. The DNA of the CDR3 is TGTGCCATCGGTCTGGGACTTCTACATAACACCGGGGAGCTGTTTTTT.

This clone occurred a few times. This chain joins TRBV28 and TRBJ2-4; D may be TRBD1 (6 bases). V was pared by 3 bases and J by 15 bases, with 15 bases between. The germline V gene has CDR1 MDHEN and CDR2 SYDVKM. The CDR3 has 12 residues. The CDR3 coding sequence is TGTGCCAGCAGTTTGAACAGGGTCCGCTGGTACTTC. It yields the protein CASSLNRVRWYF.